A selection of T cell receptor beta chains follows, all from one sample in a study of shared clonotypes between healthy human individuals. The method was immunoSEQ multiplex PCR; TCRdb's version includes in-frame clones alone and lacks a portion of them. This sample has roughly 300,000 clones, with around 86% found just once. The material sequenced was memory CD8+ T cells sorted from blood. Receptor source: a man younger than 30 in good health. Each CDR3 is given with its conserved first and last residue. D genes are given only for firm matches. Clone sizes are given selectively: once, few, many, or a class where the clone is expanded.

CDR3aa | CDR3nt | len | d_gene | abundance | j_gene | v_gene
CASSLVFGESNYGYTF | TGTGCCAGCAGCTTAGTCTTTGGGGAATCTAACTATGGCTACACCTTC | 16 | . | many | TRBJ1-2 | TRBV7-9
CASSSPGQGNEQFF | TGTGCCAGCAGCTCGCCGGGACAGGGAAACGAGCAGTTCTTC | 14 | TRBD1 | . | TRBJ2-1 | TRBV7-9
CASSASGYSYEQYF | TGTGCCAGCAGCGCCTCAGGGTACTCCTACGAGCAGTACTTC | 14 | . | . | TRBJ2-7 | TRBV7-2
CASSPYSGGGYQPQHF | TGTGCCAGCAGTCCTTACTCAGGGGGCGGCTATCAGCCCCAGCATTTT | 16 | TRBD1 | . | TRBJ1-5 | TRBV27
CASSPQGASNQPQHF | TGTGCCAGCTCACCACAGGGGGCAAGCAATCAGCCCCAGCATTTT | 15 | TRBD1 | . | TRBJ1-5 | TRBV18
CASSLAALAGWGTEAFF | TGTGCCAGCAGCTTAGCGGCCTTGGCAGGGTGGGGCACTGAAGCTTTCTTT | 17 | . | . | TRBJ1-1 | TRBV11-2
CASVPRAGSSYEQYF | TGTGCCAGCGTCCCCCGGGCGGGATCCTCCTACGAGCAGTACTTC | 15 | . | . | TRBJ2-7 | TRBV6-1
CASSPTSEGTDTQYF | TGCGCCAGCAGCCCCACTAGCGAGGGAACAGATACGCAGTATTTT | 15 | TRBD2 | . | TRBJ2-3 | TRBV4-3
CASSPGTSVGDPQYF | TGTGCCAGCAGTCCCGGGACTAGTGTAGGGGATCCGCAGTATTTT | 15 | TRBD2 | . | TRBJ2-3 | TRBV28
CAWGLHELVPPAGNTEAFF | TGTGCCTGGGGGTTACATGAGTTAGTCCCGCCGGCGGGGAACACTGAAGCTTTCTTT | 19 | . | . | TRBJ1-1 | TRBV30
CASSPPQRGVNEQYF | TGTGCCAGCAGTCCCCCCCAGCGGGGGGTCAACGAGCAGTACTTC | 15 | TRBD2 | . | TRBJ2-7 | TRBV27
CASSLFNSPLHF | TGTGCCAGCAGTTTGTTCAATTCACCCCTCCACTTT | 12 | . | . | TRBJ1-6 | TRBV27
CASRTGGFGQSVF | TGTGCCAGCAGGACCGGGGGGTTTGGTCAGTCGGTCTTC | 13 | TRBD2 | few | TRBJ2-1 | TRBV6-5
CSPRTYNEQFF | TGCAGTCCCAGAACCTACAATGAGCAGTTCTTC | 11 | . | . | TRBJ2-1 | TRBV20-1
CASSIEAPGGNEQFF | TGTGCCAGTAGTATAGAAGCGCCGGGGGGAAATGAGCAGTTCTTC | 15 | TRBD2 | many | TRBJ2-1 | TRBV19
CASSLAWGTEAFF | TGCGCCAGCAGCTTGGCGTGGGGCACTGAAGCTTTCTTT | 13 | . | . | TRBJ1-1 | TRBV5-1
CASSLLSPYSNQPQHF | TGTGCCAGCAGCTTATTGTCGCCATATAGCAATCAGCCCCAGCATTTT | 16 | . | . | TRBJ1-5 | TRBV7-3
CASSVGTSGSYEQYF | TGTGCCAGTAGTGTCGGGACTAGCGGGAGTTACGAGCAGTACTTC | 15 | TRBD2 | once | TRBJ2-7 | TRBV19
CAITLPGQVREGDQETQYF | TGTGCCATCACGCTGCCGGGACAGGTGCGGGAGGGAGACCAAGAGACCCAGTACTTC | 19 | . | . | TRBJ2-5 | TRBV10-3
CAWSVFRSGNTIYF | TGTGCCTGGAGTGTATTTCGCTCTGGAAACACCATATATTTT | 14 | . | once | TRBJ1-3 | TRBV30
CASSPGTSGGTDTQYF | TGTGCCAGCAGCCCCGGGACTAGCGGGGGAACAGATACGCAGTATTTT | 16 | TRBD2 | . | TRBJ2-3 | TRBV27
CASSREGTQYF | TGTGCCAGCTCCCGGGAGGGGACCCAGTACTTC | 11 | TRBD2 | . | TRBJ2-5 | TRBV18
CASSEEPGLAGDTQYF | TGTGCCAGCAGTGAAGAACCGGGACTAGCGGGAGATACGCAGTATTTT | 16 | TRBD2 | . | TRBJ2-3 | TRBV6-1
CASSYSFRGGEETQYF | TGTGCCAGCAGTTACTCTTTCCGGGGAGGTGAAGAGACCCAGTACTTC | 16 | . | . | TRBJ2-5 | TRBV6-6
CASSLVLAGPTDTQYF | TGTGCCAGCAGTCTTGTTCTAGCGGGGCCCACAGATACGCAGTATTTT | 16 | TRBD2 | . | TRBJ2-3 | TRBV28
CASSQFGAGNTIYF | TGTGCCAGCAGCCAATTTGGAGCGGGAAACACCATATATTTT | 14 | . | . | TRBJ1-3 | TRBV14
CASSQAAVVGNEKLFF | TGCGCCAGCAGCCAAGCGGCAGTCGTGGGTAATGAAAAACTGTTTTTT | 16 | . | . | TRBJ1-4 | TRBV4-1
CASSLPSGTDFEKLFF | TGTGCCAGTAGTCTTCCTTCCGGGACGGATTTTGAAAAACTGTTTTTT | 16 | . | . | TRBJ1-4 | TRBV19
CASSVGNWNQPQHF | TGTGCCAGCAGCGTAGGGAATTGGAATCAGCCCCAGCATTTT | 14 | . | . | TRBJ1-5 | TRBV9
CASSDMVWFEQYF | TGCGCCAGCAGCGACATGGTGTGGTTCGAGCAGTACTTC | 13 | . | few | TRBJ2-7 | TRBV5-1
CASSQGPWGDSPLHF | TGTGCCAGCAGCCAAGGCCCCTGGGGAGATTCACCCCTCCACTTT | 15 | . | . | TRBJ1-6 | TRBV9
CATWGGTNYEQYF | TGTGCCACCTGGGGCGGGACTAACTACGAGCAGTACTTC | 13 | TRBD2 | . | TRBJ2-7 | TRBV7-9
CASSHGEGNSPLHF | TGTGCCAGCAGCCACGGGGAGGGTAATTCACCCCTCCACTTT | 14 | . | . | TRBJ1-6 | TRBV7-9
CATATGLSYEQYF | TGTGCCACCGCAACAGGTCTTTCCTACGAGCAGTACTTC | 13 | . | . | TRBJ2-7 | TRBV7-9
CSVEVGGSVLTGELFF | TGCAGCGTTGAAGTTGGGGGCTCCGTTTTAACCGGGGAGCTGTTTTTT | 16 | . | . | TRBJ2-2 | TRBV29-1
CASSLAEGIAGFYEQYF | TGTGCCAGCAGCTTAGCGGAGGGGATAGCGGGGTTCTACGAGCAGTACTTC | 17 | TRBD2 | . | TRBJ2-7 | TRBV7-2
CASSQEGHGLMNTEAFF | TGCGCCAGCAGCCAAGAGGGACATGGACTTATGAACACTGAAGCTTTCTTT | 17 | . | . | TRBJ1-1 | TRBV4-1
CASSVFRDRVTYEQYF | TGTGCCAGCAGTGTCTTCCGGGACAGGGTTACCTACGAGCAGTACTTC | 16 | TRBD1 | . | TRBJ2-7 | TRBV6-4
CASSVSGQGRAEQYF | TGTGCCAGCAGCGTGAGTGGGCAGGGACGTGCCGAGCAGTACTTC | 15 | . | . | TRBJ2-7 | TRBV9
CASSLAGGPGTEAFF | TGTGCCAGCAGCTTAGCCGGGGGCCCGGGCACTGAAGCTTTCTTT | 15 | . | few | TRBJ1-1 | TRBV7-6
CASQDRTGELFF | TGCGCCAGCCAGGACAGGACCGGGGAGCTGTTTTTT | 12 | TRBD1 | . | TRBJ2-2 | TRBV10-1
CASSSSDRENTGELFF | TGTGCCAGCAGCTCCTCGGACAGGGAAAACACCGGGGAGCTGTTTTTT | 16 | TRBD1 | . | TRBJ2-2 | TRBV5-6
CASSAALAAQETQYF | TGTGCCAGCAGCGCGGCACTAGCGGCCCAAGAGACCCAGTACTTC | 15 | TRBD2 | few | TRBJ2-5 | TRBV7-9
CASSQEIVPANTGELFF | TGCGCCAGCAGCCAGGAGATAGTACCGGCGAACACCGGGGAGCTGTTTTTT | 17 | . | . | TRBJ2-2 | TRBV4-3
CASSWPTGDEQYF | TGTGCCAGCAGTTGGCCTACAGGGGACGAGCAGTACTTC | 13 | TRBD1 | . | TRBJ2-7 | TRBV28
CASRGLAEYNEQFF | TGTGCCAGCAGGGGACTAGCGGAGTACAATGAGCAGTTCTTC | 14 | TRBD2 | . | TRBJ2-1 | TRBV27
CASSLGTGGEETQYF | TGTGCCAGCAGCTTGGGGACAGGGGGCGAAGAGACCCAGTACTTC | 15 | TRBD1 | . | TRBJ2-5 | TRBV5-6
CASSPRDRRYEQYF | TGTGCCAGCAGCCCGAGGGACAGACGGTACGAGCAGTACTTC | 14 | TRBD1 | once | TRBJ2-7 | TRBV13
CASSVRGWGNQPQHF | TGTGCCAGCAGTGTCAGGGGGTGGGGCAATCAGCCCCAGCATTTT | 15 | TRBD1 | . | TRBJ1-5 | TRBV27